This T cell receptor (beta chain) is drawn from a study of CD8 T cells in ankylosing spondylitis. General study results and limits: As reported, disease-linked clones showed significant enrichment in matched ankylosing spondylitis synovial fluid. Some of the motif variants had earlier been found in reactive arthritis patients' fluid and blood.

Scientists made TCR beta libraries using quantitative 5'-RACE with molecular barcodes. From the 5' RACE reads, TCRdb called clonotypes with MiXCR, one entry per CDR3 protein. The profile shows around 180,000 distinct CDR3 sequences, 15% to 20% of them singletons. Between the trimmed V and J ends, which lost 0 bases and 3 bases, there was a span of 9 bases. The germline CDR1 and CDR2 sequences are MNHEY and SVGAGI. The CDR3 sequence is 15 residues long. This clonotype came up many times. Its antigen is unidentified. This sequence was found in a male donor aged 5 to 29 with ankylosing spondylitis or in good health (not recorded which). The chain carries TRBV6-5 and TRBJ1-5; D is possibly TRBD1 (5 bases). Sequencing used blood, either unsorted or a sorted T cell fraction (not recorded which). CDR3 amino acids: CASSYSGGTNQPQHF. The CDR3 bases are TGTGCCAGCAGTTACTCTGGGGGGACCAATCAGCCCCAGCATTTT.